This T cell receptor beta chain was sequenced in a study of breast tumors, draining lymph nodes, adjacent tissues. Points from the study as a whole: Compared with lymph nodes, tumors were less diverse; compared with nontumor tissue, more.

Breast cancer patients provided tissue from their axillary draining lymph nodes. TCRdb reprocessed the multiplex PCR reads via MiXCR and lists one record per CDR3 protein. The sample lists about 130,000 distinct CDR3 sequences, approximately 20% occurring once. V dropped 8 bases and J dropped 4; count of bases not matched to a gene: 13. The CDR3 contains 16 residues. Per the germline V gene, CDR1 is MNHEY and CDR2 is SMNVEV (reference sequence). This clonotype was seen more than once but under ten times. The antigen is undetermined. This clonotype was obtained from a female donor with breast cancer. Some clones in this sample may be carry-over from other donors' samples. Sequenced sample: axillary lymph node tissue. The chain joins TRBV27 to TRBJ2-3, with TRBD2 matching over 9 bases. Here the CDR3 reads CASAPGGGLAADTQYF. CDR3 in DNA: TGTGCCAGCGCCCCTGGTGGGGGACTAGCTGCAGATACGCAGTATTTT.